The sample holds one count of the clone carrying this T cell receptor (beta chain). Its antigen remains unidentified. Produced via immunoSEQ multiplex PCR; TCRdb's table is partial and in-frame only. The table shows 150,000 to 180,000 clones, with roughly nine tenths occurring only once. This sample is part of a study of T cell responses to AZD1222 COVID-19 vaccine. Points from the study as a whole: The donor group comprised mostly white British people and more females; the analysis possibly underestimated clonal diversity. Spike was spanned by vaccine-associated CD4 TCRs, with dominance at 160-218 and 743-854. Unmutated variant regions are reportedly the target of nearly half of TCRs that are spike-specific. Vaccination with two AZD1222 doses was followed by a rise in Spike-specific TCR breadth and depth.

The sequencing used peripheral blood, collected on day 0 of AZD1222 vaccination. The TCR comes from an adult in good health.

The CDR3 DNA reads as TGTGCCAGCAGTCCGGGACAGATCTACACAGATACGCAGTATTTT. As protein: CASSPGQIYTDTQYF. This chain uses TRBV6-5 with TRBJ2-3, with TRBD1 matching over 7 bases. Per the germline V gene, CDR1 is MNHEY and CDR2 is SVGAGI. CDR3 length: 15 amino acids. Trimming at V came to 5 bases and at J to 2 bases, leaving 7 bases not matched to a gene.